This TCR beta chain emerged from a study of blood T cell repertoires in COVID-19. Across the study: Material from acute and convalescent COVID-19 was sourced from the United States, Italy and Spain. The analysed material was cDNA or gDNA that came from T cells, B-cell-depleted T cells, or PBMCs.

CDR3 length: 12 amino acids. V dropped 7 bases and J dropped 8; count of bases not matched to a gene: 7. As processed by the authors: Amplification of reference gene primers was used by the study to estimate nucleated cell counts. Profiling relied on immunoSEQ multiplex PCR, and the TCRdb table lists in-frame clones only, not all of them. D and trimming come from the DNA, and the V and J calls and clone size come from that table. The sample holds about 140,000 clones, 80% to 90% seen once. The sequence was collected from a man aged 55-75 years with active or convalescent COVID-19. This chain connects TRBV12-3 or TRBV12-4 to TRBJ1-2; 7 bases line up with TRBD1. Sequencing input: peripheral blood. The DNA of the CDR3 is TGTGCCAGCAATGACAGGGCTGAAGGCTACACCTTC. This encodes CASNDRAEGYTF.